This T cell receptor (beta chain) was identified during a study of T cell responses to AZD1222 COVID-19 vaccine. Whole-study context: Second-dose recipients at about 4 or about 12 weeks were treated as one pooled group.

The CDR3 has 16 residues. Trimming stripped 3 bases from V and 0 bases from J, with 12 bases between. Germline CDR1 is SGHRS and CDR2 is YFSETQ. Turning to this clone: Its antigen is unknown.

Assay: immunoSEQ multiplex PCR; the TCRdb copy retains only in-frame clones and omits some. The sample holds about 130,000 clones, roughly 88% seen once. Overall study findings and caveats: Across spike, vaccine-associated CD4 TCRs were found, dominant at 160-218 and 743-854. Two doses of AZD1222 preceded a rise in Spike-specific TCR breadth and depth. Just five to seven people given AZD1222 tested seropositive at baseline.

This chain joins TRBV5-1 and TRBJ1-4; a weak D match, TRBD1 (5 bases). The sequence derives from an adult in good health. The specimen was peripheral blood, collected on day 0 of AZD1222 vaccination. The CDR3 DNA reads as TGCGCCAGCAGCTCGGGGCAGAGAGCAACTAATGAAAAACTGTTTTTT. Encoded protein: CASSSGQRATNEKLFF.